One sample yielded the 26 T cell receptor beta chains listed below, sequenced in a study of graft-versus-host responses after intestinal transplantation. Generated by immunoSEQ multiplex PCR, the TCRdb table keeps only in-frame clones and is missing some. The sample shows under 85,000 clones, approximately 94% of them seen only once. Antigens for these TCRs are unknown. Sample: unstimulated CD8+ T cells sorted from spleen or lymph node cells, taken before intestinal transplant. The source of these receptors is a human donor who received an intestinal transplant.

V usage is TRBV5-4 and J usage is TRBJ2-7, with TRBD2 matching 11 bases. The junction had 8 bases not matched to a gene; V was cut back by 4 bases and J by 2 bases. Germline V gene data show CDR1 as SGHNT and CDR2 as YYREEE (reference sequence). CDR3 size: 16 residues. In DNA, the CDR3 is TGTGCCAGCAGCGGGCCCGGGACTAGCGGAACCTACGAGCAGTACTTC. Residues: CASSGPGTSGTYEQYF.

In DNA form, the CDR3 reads TGTGCCAACAGACTGGGAGACACCATATATTTT. Protein product: CANRLGDTIYF. V gene TRBV7-9 combines with J gene TRBJ1-3; D remains ambiguous. V lost 10 bases and J lost 8, with 12 bases in between. Germline values: CDR1 SEHNR, CDR2 FQNEAQ (reference sequence). CDR3 length equals 11 residues.

The rearrangement joins TRBV9 to TRBJ2-7, with 7 bases fitting TRBD2. This CDR3 is built from 16 residues. V trimming: 3 bases; J trimming: 1 base; junction bases outside the gene matches: 10. Germline V CDR1 and CDR2: SGDLS, YYNGEE. The CDR3 bases are TGTGCCAGCAGCGACCCTAGGGGAGGGCGTTCCTACGAGCAGTACTTC. Residues: CASSDPRGGRSYEQYF.

The sample holds one count of this clone. V gene TRBV14 combines with J gene TRBJ2-7; 7 nucleotides line up with TRBD2. Germline trimming cut 4 bases from V and 7 bases from J; bases unmatched to any gene: 1. This CDR3 spans 11 amino acids. Germline V gene lookup returns CDR1 SGHDN and CDR2 FVKESK. The CDR3 loop reads CASSPGGEQYF. The CDR3 nucleotides read TGTGCCAGCAGCCCCGGGGGGGAGCAGTACTTC.

The chain is built from TRBV6-1 and TRBJ2-3; the D gene could be TRBD1 or TRBD2 (5 bases each). This CDR3 region has 15 residues. Germline CDR1 reads MNHNS; CDR2 reads SASEGT. V dropped 6 bases and J dropped 2 bases, with 15 bases sitting between them. The DNA of the CDR3 is TGTGCCAGCAGCGGTTGGGGGTGGAACACAGATACGCAGTATTTT. It codes for CASSGWGWNTDTQYF.

J is TRBJ2-7 and V is TRBV9; 7 nucleotides line up with TRBD1. There are 15 residues in the CDR3. Germline lookup yields CDR1 SGDLS and CDR2 YYNGEE. The ends lost 0 bases at V and 2 bases at J; junction bases unmatched: 5. The CDR3 nucleotides read TGTGCCAGCAGCGTAGACGGGACAGACCCCTACGAGCAGTACTTC. This codes for CASSVDGTDPYEQYF.

The chain couples TRBV7-2 to TRBJ2-7, with D perhaps TRBD1 (5 bases). The CDR3 spans 15 residues. The germline V and J ends were trimmed by 1 base and 4 bases, with 14 bases remaining between them. Germline V gives CDR1 SGHTA, CDR2 FQGNSA. This CDR3 reads CASSLEVIGVYEQYF. The CDR3 DNA reads as TGTGCCAGCAGCTTAGAGGTTATAGGGGTATACGAGCAGTACTTC.

The gene calls are TRBV19 and TRBJ2-5; weak D call: TRBD2 (6 bases). The CDR3 is 13 amino acids. V gave up 6 bases and J gave up 5 bases, with 13 bases separating them. Germline values: CDR1 LNHDA, CDR2 SQIVND (reference sequence). CDR3 residues: CASSLGGGETQYF. For the CDR3, the DNA is TGTGCCAGTAGCCTGGGGGGTGGGGAGACCCAGTACTTC.

This clone has just a few counts. The chain employs TRBV27 and TRBJ1-3, with D unresolved. Deletions cut 5 bases from V and 0 bases from J, with 14 bases between. The CDR3 is 16 amino acids. CDR1 and CDR2 from the germline V gene are MNHEY and SMNVEV (reference sequence). The CDR3 DNA reads as TGTGCCAGCAGTCCACTCGGACTCATCTCTGGAAACACCATATATTTT. This encodes CASSPLGLISGNTIYF.

The V call is TRBV10-3, the J call TRBJ1-5, with a weak D call TRBD1 (5 bases). Germline CDR1 ENHRY, CDR2 SYGVKD. The CDR3 extends over 13 amino acids. V lost 5 bases, J lost 6 bases, and 11 bases lay in between. Written as DNA, the CDR3 is TGTGCCATCAGTCCGGGACCTACTCAGCCCCAGCATTTT. It is translated as CAISPGPTQPQHF.

The genes are TRBV28 and TRBJ2-1, with 11 bases matching TRBD2. CDR3 length equals 16 residues. Germline V gene lookup returns CDR1 MDHEN and CDR2 SYDVKM. V lost 5 bases and J lost 3; bases outside the gene matches: 6. The CDR3 region is CASSPLAGDLYNEQFF. As DNA, the CDR3 is TGTGCCAGCAGTCCACTAGCGGGGGACCTCTACAATGAGCAGTTCTTC.

The chain is built from TRBV14 and TRBJ1-2; D gene ambiguous. The CDR3 is 15 residues long. Germline V gene lookup returns CDR1 SGHDN and CDR2 FVKESK. The V end lost 4 bases, the J end lost 4 bases, and 16 bases lay between the germline ends. The chain's CDR3 is CASSPSFLGAYGYTF. The CDR3 DNA is TGTGCCAGCAGCCCGAGTTTCCTAGGCGCCTATGGCTACACCTTC. The whole variable domain, filled in from reference TRBV14 and TRBJ1-2, reads EAGVTQFPSHSVIEKGQTVTLRCDPISGHDNLYWYRRVMGKEIKFLLHFVKESKQDESGMPNNRFLAERTGGTYSTLKVQPAELEDSGVYFCASSPSFLGAYGYTFGSGTRLTVV.

The genes are TRBV7-6 and TRBJ2-6; D remains ambiguous. Germline V gene sequence: CDR1 SGHVS, CDR2 FNYEAQ. The CDR3 consists of 13 residues. V lost 3 bases and J lost 1, with 1 base in between. The CDR3 protein is CASSFSGANVLTF. Written as DNA, the CDR3 is TGTGCCAGCAGCTTTTCTGGGGCCAACGTCCTGACTTTC.

The gene calls are TRBV6-6 and TRBJ2-2; TRBD2 agrees at 8 bases. The CDR3 runs 14 residues. Germline CDR1 reads MNHNY; CDR2 reads SVGAGI (reference sequence). V lost 8 bases to trimming and J lost 1 base; unmatched junction nucleotides: 3. For the CDR3, the DNA is TGTGCCAGCGTAGCGGGGTTGAACACCGGGGAGCTGTTTTTT. This sequence encodes CASVAGLNTGELFF.

This chain links TRBV15 with TRBJ1-2, with 11 nucleotides matching TRBD1. The germline V gene has CDR1 LNHNV and CDR2 YYDKDF (reference sequence). The CDR3 loop spans 19 amino acids. With V trimmed by 2 bases and J by 4 bases, 15 bases remained unmatched. The chain's CDR3 is CATSRQFPGTGGYGYGYTF. The CDR3 bases are TGTGCCACCAGCAGACAATTTCCCGGGACAGGGGGATATGGCTATGGCTACACCTTC.

The chain couples TRBV9 to TRBJ1-6, with D possibly being TRBD1 (5 bases). The V gene's germline CDR1 is SGDLS and CDR2 YYNGEE. Trimming removed 0 bases from V and 7 bases from J, with 11 bases in between. This CDR3 has 15 amino acids. CDR3 DNA: TGTGCCAGCAGCGTAGCGGGGGAGGCAAATTCACCCCTCCACTTT. Its translation: CASSVAGEANSPLHF.

V gene TRBV9 combines with J gene TRBJ1-1, with D maybe TRBD1 (6 bases). Trimming left V 3 bases short and J 3 bases short, with 12 bases between. Germline values: CDR1 SGDLS, CDR2 YYNGEE. The CDR3 is 14 residues long. The CDR3 nucleotides read TGTGCCAGCAGCGCAATAAACAGGGACACTGAAGCTTTCTTT. Translated, it gives CASSAINRDTEAFF.

V is TRBV14 and J is TRBJ2-1; perhaps TRBD2 as D (5 bases). The V gene lost 1 base and the J gene lost 9 bases, with 22 bases spanning the gap. The germline CDR1 and CDR2 sequences are SGHDN and FVKESK. The CDR3 sequence is 17 residues long. CDR3 in amino acids: CASSQGSVGSSWGEQFF. CDR3 bases: TGTGCCAGCAGCCAAGGGTCGGTTGGGTCTAGCTGGGGTGAGCAGTTCTTC.

The chain uses TRBV11-2 and TRBJ1-2; 12 positions agree with TRBD1. The CDR3 consists of 16 residues. CDR1 is SGHAT, CDR2 FQNNGV, per germline. V gave up 1 base and J gave up 6 bases; unmatched junction bases: 6. As DNA, the CDR3 is TGTGCCAGCAGCTTAGTTCCGGGACAGGGGGCGGATGGCTACACCTTC. This sequence encodes CASSLVPGQGADGYTF.

CDR3 sequence (DNA): TGTGCCAGCAGCTTTAATTTGGGGGGCACTGAAGCTTTCTTT. Translation: CASSFNLGGTEAFF. This rearrangement joins TRBV7-9 to TRBJ1-1; weak D call: TRBD1 (5 bases). Germline CDR1 reads SEHNR; CDR2 reads FQNEAQ (reference sequence). The CDR3 runs 14 residues. V shed 3 bases and J shed 4 bases, with 12 bases lying between them. The whole variable domain, remainder taken from reference TRBV7-9 and TRBJ1-1, is DTGVSQNPRHKITKRGQNVTFRCDPISEHNRLYWYRQTLGQGPEFLTYFQNEAQLEKSRLLSDRFSAERPKGSFSTLEIQRTEQGDSAMYLCASSFNLGGTEAFFGQGTRLTVV.

This chain uses TRBV7-6 with TRBJ2-1, with D unclear. Per germline, CDR1 SGHVS and CDR2 FNYEAQ. Between the trimmed V and J ends, which lost 5 bases and 9 bases, there was a span of 11 bases. This CDR3 contains 12 residues. The CDR3 coding sequence is TGTGCCAGCAGCCTGACCGGTGGTGAGCAGTTCTTC. Translated, it gives CASSLTGGEQFF.

V and J are TRBV6-5 and TRBJ2-5; 7 bases align to TRBD1. Germline trimming cut 8 bases from V and 1 base from J; bases unmatched to any gene: 4. CDR1 and CDR2 (germline): MNHEY, SVGAGI. This CDR3 contains 13 residues. The CDR3 DNA sequence: TGTGCCAGCGAGGGGGACAGCCAAGAGACCCAGTACTTC. Protein sequence: CASEGDSQETQYF.

DNA for the CDR3: TGTGCCAGCAGTCACGACGGGAATCAGCCCCAGCATTTT. This translates into CASSHDGNQPQHF. The chain joins TRBV9 to TRBJ1-5; D uncertain. The CDR3 length is 13 residues. Looked up from germline, CDR1 is SGDLS and CDR2 is YYNGEE. The germline V and J ends were trimmed by 5 bases and 4 bases, with 10 bases remaining between them.

Here the CDR3 reads CASSGLSGANVLTF. The CDR3 DNA is TGTGCCAGCAGTGGACTCTCTGGGGCCAACGTCCTGACTTTC. The chain employs TRBV6-1 and TRBJ2-6; D gene uncertain. Per the germline V gene, CDR1 is MNHNS and CDR2 is SASEGT. V was clipped by 4 bases and J by 0 bases, with 4 bases between them. There are 14 residues in the CDR3.

A single count supports this clone. The rearrangement uses TRBV7-7 and TRBJ2-1; D might be TRBD2 (6 bases). V was pared by 1 base and J by 6 bases, with 16 bases between. The CDR3 extends over 16 amino acids. Looked up from germline, CDR1 is SSHAT and CDR2 is FNYEAQ (reference sequence). DNA for the CDR3: TGTGCCAGCAGCTTAGGAGTTAGGAGGGGCGGCAATGAGCAGTTCTTC. It translates to CASSLGVRRGGNEQFF.

The rearrangement joins TRBV12-5 to TRBJ2-7; D is perhaps TRBD2 (6 bases). The germline V gene encodes CDR1 LGHNT and CDR2 FRNRAP. CDR3 length: 16 residues. V shed 3 bases and J shed 2 bases, with 17 bases lying between them. CDR3: CASGLCLWREAYEQYF. CDR3 coding DNA: TGTGCTAGTGGTTTATGTCTTTGGCGGGAAGCCTACGAGCAGTACTTC.